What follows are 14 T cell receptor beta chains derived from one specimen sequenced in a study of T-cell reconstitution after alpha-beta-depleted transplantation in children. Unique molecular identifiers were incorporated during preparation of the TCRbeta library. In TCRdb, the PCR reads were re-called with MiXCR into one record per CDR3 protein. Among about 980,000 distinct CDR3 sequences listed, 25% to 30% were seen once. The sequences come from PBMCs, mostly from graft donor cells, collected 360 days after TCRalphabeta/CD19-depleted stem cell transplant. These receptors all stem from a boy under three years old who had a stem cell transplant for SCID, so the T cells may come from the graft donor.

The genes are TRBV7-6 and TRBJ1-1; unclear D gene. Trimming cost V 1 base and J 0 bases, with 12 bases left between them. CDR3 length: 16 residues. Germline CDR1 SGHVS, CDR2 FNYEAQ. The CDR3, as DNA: TGTGCCAGCAGCTTAGTTTCGGGCAGCTTGAACACTGAAGCTTTCTTT. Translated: CASSLVSGSLNTEAFF.

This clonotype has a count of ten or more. The CDR3 DNA reads TGCGCCAGCAGCTTGGCCGGGGGCGCGTACACTGAAGCTTTCTTT. It encodes CASSLAGGAYTEAFF. The J gene is TRBJ1-1, the V gene TRBV5-1, with D maybe TRBD1 (6 bases). The CDR3 is 15 residues long. V dropped 0 bases and J dropped 3 bases, with 12 bases sitting between them. Germline V lookup: CDR1 SGHRS, CDR2 YFSETQ.

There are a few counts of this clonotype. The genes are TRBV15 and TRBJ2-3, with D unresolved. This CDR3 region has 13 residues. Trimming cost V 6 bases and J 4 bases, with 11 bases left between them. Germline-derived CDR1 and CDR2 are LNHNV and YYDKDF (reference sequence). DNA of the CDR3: TGTGCCACCAGAGTCCGTTGGGCAGATACGCAGTATTTT. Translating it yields CATRVRWADTQYF. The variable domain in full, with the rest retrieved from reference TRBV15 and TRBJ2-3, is DAMVIQNPRYQVTQFGKPVTLSCSQTLNHNVMYWYQQKSSQAPKLLFHYYDKDFNNEADTPDNFQSRRPNTSFCFLDIRSPGLGDTAMYLCATRVRWADTQYFGPGTRLTVL.

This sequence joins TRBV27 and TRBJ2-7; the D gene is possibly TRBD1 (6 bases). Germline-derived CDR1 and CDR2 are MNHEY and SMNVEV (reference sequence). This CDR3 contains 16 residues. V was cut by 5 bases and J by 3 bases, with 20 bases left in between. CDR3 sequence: CASSTDTGTPSYEQYF. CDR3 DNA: TGTGCCAGCAGTACGGACACCGGGACACCAAGCTACGAGCAGTACTTC.

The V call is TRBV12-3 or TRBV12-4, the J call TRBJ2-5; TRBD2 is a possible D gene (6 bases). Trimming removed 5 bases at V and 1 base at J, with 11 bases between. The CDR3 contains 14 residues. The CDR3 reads CASSPIAVQETQYF. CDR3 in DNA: TGTGCCAGCAGTCCGATAGCGGTCCAAGAGACCCAGTACTTC.

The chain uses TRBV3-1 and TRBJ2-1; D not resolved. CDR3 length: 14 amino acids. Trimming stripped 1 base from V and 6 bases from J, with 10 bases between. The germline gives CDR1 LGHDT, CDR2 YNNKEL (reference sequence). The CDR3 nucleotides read TGTGCCAGCAGCCAAGGGTTACCGATCAATGAGCAGTTCTTC. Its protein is CASSQGLPINEQFF.

Here the CDR3 reads CASSAEPHTGELFF. The CDR3 bases are TGTGCCAGCAGCGCTGAACCGCACACCGGGGAGCTGTTTTTT. This chain connects TRBV9 to TRBJ2-2, with D unclear. The V end lost 3 bases, the J end lost 3 bases, and 9 bases lay between the germline ends. CDR3 size: 14 residues. From germline, CDR1 is SGDLS and CDR2 YYNGEE.

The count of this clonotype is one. CDR3 in DNA: TGCGCCAGCAGCCAAGAAGGTGCCCGGGGCTCTGGAAACACCATATATTTT. Encoded protein: CASSQEGARGSGNTIYF. The J gene is TRBJ1-3, the V gene TRBV4-1, with D unclear. The CDR3 spans 17 residues. The germline V gene encodes CDR1 MGHRA and CDR2 YSYEKL. V was pared by 0 bases and J by 0 bases, with 12 bases between.

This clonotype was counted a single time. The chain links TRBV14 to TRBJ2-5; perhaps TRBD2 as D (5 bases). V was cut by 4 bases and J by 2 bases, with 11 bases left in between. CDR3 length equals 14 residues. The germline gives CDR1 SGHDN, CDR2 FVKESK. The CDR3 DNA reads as TGTGCCAGCAGCCCCCGACTAACTCAAGAGACCCAGTACTTC. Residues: CASSPRLTQETQYF.

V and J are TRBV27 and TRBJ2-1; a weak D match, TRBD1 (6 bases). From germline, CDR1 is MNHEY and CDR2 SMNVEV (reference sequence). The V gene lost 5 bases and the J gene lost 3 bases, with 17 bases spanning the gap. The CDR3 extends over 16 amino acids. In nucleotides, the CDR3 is TGTGCCAGCAGTCCTTCGCTGGGGGCGCTCTACAATGAGCAGTTCTTC. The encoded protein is CASSPSLGALYNEQFF.

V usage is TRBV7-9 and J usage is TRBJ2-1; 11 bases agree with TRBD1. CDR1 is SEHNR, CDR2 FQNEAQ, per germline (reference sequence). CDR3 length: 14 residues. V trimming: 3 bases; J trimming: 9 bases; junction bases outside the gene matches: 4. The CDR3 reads CASSFGTGGGEQFF. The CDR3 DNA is TGTGCCAGCAGCTTCGGGACAGGGGGTGGTGAGCAGTTCTTC.

The CDR3, as DNA: TGTGCCAGCAGTGACTATCGACAGGCTAAAGCCAAAAACATTCAGTACTTC. Translated, it gives CASSDYRQAKAKNIQYF. This chain connects TRBV6-1 to TRBJ2-4, with D maybe TRBD1 (6 bases). CDR3 length: 17 amino acids. Germline V lookup: CDR1 MNHNS, CDR2 SASEGT. V gave up 3 bases and J gave up 0 bases, with 15 bases separating them.

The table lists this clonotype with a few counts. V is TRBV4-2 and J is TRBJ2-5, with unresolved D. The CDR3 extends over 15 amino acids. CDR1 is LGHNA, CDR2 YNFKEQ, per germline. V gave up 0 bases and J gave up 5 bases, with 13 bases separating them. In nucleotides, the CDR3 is TGTGCCAGCAGCCAAGAAGAGGCCAAGATGGAGACCCAGTACTTC. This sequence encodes CASSQEEAKMETQYF.

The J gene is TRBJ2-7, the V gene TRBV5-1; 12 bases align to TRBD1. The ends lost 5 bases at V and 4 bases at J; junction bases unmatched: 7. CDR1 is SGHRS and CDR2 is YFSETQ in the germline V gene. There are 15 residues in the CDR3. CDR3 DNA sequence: TGCGCCAGCAGACCAGGGACAGGGGGCGGGTACGAGCAGTACTTC. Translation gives CASRPGTGGGYEQYF.